Listed below are T cell receptor beta chains from one sample, sequenced in a study of blood T cell repertoires in COVID-19. Here immunoSEQ multiplex PCR was the method, and the copy in TCRdb shows in-frame clones only, minus some. Here the sample spans hundreds of thousands of clones, around 87% being singletons. Input material: peripheral blood. The origin of the receptors is a man aged 55 to 70 who had recovered from COVID-19. Both conserved end residues are part of each CDR3. Each record gives: J gene, V gene, clone size, D gene, CDR3 protein, CDR3 DNA. D genes are given only for firm matches. Expanded clones get a size class; other rows say once, few or many, or leave the size out.

J: TRBJ2-7; V: TRBV7-8; size: .; D: TRBD2; CDR3: CASSLGTRLAGQAYEQYF; DNA: TGTGCCAGCAGCTTAGGAACCCGACTAGCGGGTCAAGCCTACGAGCAGTACTTC
J: TRBJ2-3; V: TRBV11-3; size: .; D: .; CDR3: CASSPGQGGSDTQYF; DNA: TGTGCCAGCAGCCCCGGACAGGGAGGGTCAGATACGCAGTATTTT
J: TRBJ1-4; V: TRBV27; size: .; D: .; CDR3: CASGGGATNEKLFF; DNA: TGTGCCAGCGGGGGAGGGGCAACTAATGAAAAACTGTTTTTT
J: TRBJ1-1; V: TRBV6-1; size: .; D: TRBD1; CDR3: CASRYGQGRDTEAFF; DNA: TGTGCCAGCAGGTACGGACAGGGGCGGGATACTGAAGCTTTCTTT
J: TRBJ2-7; V: TRBV6-2/TRBV6-3; size: .; D: TRBD2; CDR3: CASSPSGSPTYEQYF; DNA: TGTGCCAGCAGTCCCAGCGGGAGCCCCACCTACGAGCAGTACTTC
J: TRBJ2-7; V: TRBV11-3; size: .; D: TRBD1; CDR3: CASSPGQGSSEQYF; DNA: TGTGCCAGCAGCCCGGGACAGGGGAGCTCCGAGCAGTACTTC
J: TRBJ1-5; V: TRBV12-3/TRBV12-4; size: .; D: .; CDR3: CASRGHDNQPQHF; DNA: TGTGCCAGCAGAGGACACGACAATCAGCCCCAGCATTTT
J: TRBJ2-3; V: TRBV11-3; size: .; D: .; CDR3: CASSLPTGVSSDTQYF; DNA: TGTGCCAGCAGCTTACCGACAGGTGTGTCGTCAGATACGCAGTATTTT
J: TRBJ2-7; V: TRBV7-9; size: .; D: TRBD2; CDR3: CASSLVRGFTYEQYF; DNA: TGTGCCAGCAGCTTAGTGCGGGGGTTCACCTACGAGCAGTACTTC
J: TRBJ2-5; V: TRBV7-9; size: .; D: .; CDR3: CASSFGGERGETQYF; DNA: TGTGCCAGCAGCTTCGGCGGGGAACGAGGAGAGACCCAGTACTTC
J: TRBJ2-7; V: TRBV4-3; size: .; D: TRBD1; CDR3: CASSSRWQGANEQYF; DNA: TGCGCCAGCAGCTCAAGGTGGCAGGGGGCTAACGAGCAGTACTTC
J: TRBJ1-4; V: TRBV14; size: .; D: TRBD1; CDR3: CASSPTGEVEKLFF; DNA: TGTGCCAGCAGCCCGACAGGGGAAGTTGAAAAACTGTTTTTT
J: TRBJ2-7; V: TRBV18; size: .; D: .; CDR3: CASSPRTGSYEQYF; DNA: TGTGCCAGCTCACCCCGGACTGGATCCTACGAGCAGTACTTC
J: TRBJ1-6; V: TRBV6-5; size: .; D: .; CDR3: CASSYSTSGYSPLHF; DNA: TGTGCCAGCAGTTACTCGACGTCAGGGTATTCACCCCTCCACTTT
J: TRBJ1-1; V: TRBV6-5; size: .; D: .; CDR3: CASTNLGGDTEAFF; DNA: TGTGCCAGCACAAATTTAGGGGGAGACACTGAAGCTTTCTTT
J: TRBJ2-1; V: TRBV6-1; size: many; D: TRBD1; CDR3: CASSGSRGRSYNEQFF; DNA: TGTGCCAGCAGTGGCAGCAGGGGGCGGAGCTACAATGAGCAGTTCTTC
J: TRBJ1-6; V: TRBV7-3; size: .; D: .; CDR3: CASSYHADSPLHF; DNA: TGTGCCAGCAGCTACCATGCGGATTCACCCCTCCACTTT
J: TRBJ1-2; V: TRBV20-1; size: few; D: .; CDR3: CSAPGTRGYTF; DNA: TGCAGCGCCCCAGGGACTCGTGGCTACACCTTC
J: TRBJ2-5; V: TRBV6-2/TRBV6-3; size: once; D: TRBD2; CDR3: CASSYSTSRAGVQETQYF; DNA: TGTGCCAGCAGTTACTCGACCTCCCGAGCGGGAGTACAAGAGACCCAGTACTTC
J: TRBJ2-6; V: TRBV11-2; size: .; D: TRBD1; CDR3: CASSLWTGVPSGANVLTF; DNA: TGTGCCAGCAGCCTATGGACAGGGGTCCCCTCTGGGGCCAACGTCCTGACTTTC
J: TRBJ2-2; V: TRBV28; size: .; D: .; CDR3: CASSLRDPAGELFF; DNA: TGTGCCAGCAGTTTACGGGATCCCGCCGGGGAGCTGTTTTTT
J: TRBJ2-5; V: TRBV3-1/TRBV3-2; size: once; D: .; CDR3: CASSQPGFQETQYF; DNA: TGTGCCAGCAGCCAGCCGGGATTCCAAGAGACCCAGTACTTC
J: TRBJ1-6; V: TRBV27; size: few; D: .; CDR3: CASSSNLRGEVNSPLHF; DNA: TGTGCCAGCAGTTCCAACCTTCGGGGAGAGGTGAATTCACCCCTCCACTTT
J: TRBJ2-7; V: TRBV6-5; size: few; D: .; CDR3: CASSKSGYEQYF; DNA: TGTGCCAGCAGTAAATCGGGGTACGAGCAGTACTTC
J: TRBJ1-5; V: TRBV3-1/TRBV3-2; size: .; D: .; CDR3: CASSTTGISNQPQHF; DNA: TGTGCCAGCAGCACCACAGGGATTAGCAATCAGCCCCAGCATTTT
J: TRBJ2-4; V: TRBV24-1; size: .; D: .; CDR3: CATSETGQYGAKNIQYF; DNA: TGTGCCACCAGTGAAACAGGGCAGTACGGAGCCAAAAACATTCAGTACTTC
J: TRBJ2-1; V: TRBV6-2/TRBV6-3; size: .; D: .; CDR3: CASSRTRREQFF; DNA: TGTGCCAGCAGCCGAACTAGGCGGGAGCAGTTCTTC
J: TRBJ2-5; V: TRBV7-3; size: .; D: TRBD2; CDR3: CASSPSRPGLAGVETQYF; DNA: TGTGCCAGCAGCCCCAGCCGTCCGGGACTAGCGGGAGTGGAGACCCAGTACTTC
J: TRBJ2-2; V: TRBV7-3; size: .; D: .; CDR3: CASSLVGLPNTGELFF; DNA: TGTGCCAGCAGCTTAGTCGGACTACCTAACACCGGGGAGCTGTTTTTT
J: TRBJ1-1; V: TRBV7-2; size: .; D: TRBD1; CDR3: CASSVDRGTEAFF; DNA: TGTGCCAGCAGCGTCGACAGGGGAACTGAAGCTTTCTTT
J: TRBJ2-7; V: TRBV28; size: many; D: .; CDR3: CASSLGGPPYEQYF; DNA: TGTGCCAGCAGTTTGGGGGGGCCCCCCTACGAGCAGTACTTC
J: TRBJ1-3; V: TRBV28; size: once; D: .; CDR3: CASGLRGNTIYF; DNA: TGTGCCAGCGGCTTGAGGGGAAACACCATATATTTT
J: TRBJ2-7; V: TRBV9; size: .; D: TRBD2; CDR3: CASSVGAAGRVWEQYF; DNA: TGTGCCAGCAGCGTAGGGGCGGCCGGGAGGGTCTGGGAGCAGTACTTC
J: TRBJ2-2; V: TRBV2; size: .; D: .; CDR3: CASTSGGGANGELFF; DNA: TGTGCCAGCACCTCAGGTGGGGGGGCGAACGGGGAGCTGTTTTTT
J: TRBJ1-4; V: TRBV6-2/TRBV6-3; size: .; D: .; CDR3: CASSYYGVAHEKLFF; DNA: TGTGCCAGCAGCTACTACGGGGTAGCCCATGAAAAACTGTTTTTT
J: TRBJ2-7; V: TRBV28; size: .; D: TRBD2; CDR3: CASRPPGLAGALSYEQYF; DNA: TGTGCCAGCAGACCTCCGGGACTAGCGGGGGCGCTGAGCTACGAGCAGTACTTC
J: TRBJ2-2; V: TRBV24-1; size: .; D: .; CDR3: CATSADIAGELFF; DNA: TGTGCCACCAGCGCGGACATTGCCGGGGAGCTGTTTTTT
J: TRBJ2-1; V: TRBV5-1; size: few; D: TRBD2; CDR3: CASSPGLAGYNEQFF; DNA: TGCGCCAGCAGCCCCGGACTAGCGGGTTACAATGAGCAGTTCTTC
J: TRBJ2-7; V: TRBV19; size: .; D: .; CDR3: CASSIRRLGREAYEQYF; DNA: TGTGCCAGTAGTATCCGTCGATTGGGGCGTGAAGCCTACGAGCAGTACTTC
J: TRBJ1-5; V: TRBV19; size: .; D: .; CDR3: CASSSRQAPITSQHF; DNA: TGTGCCAGTAGCTCCCGACAGGCCCCCATCACGTCCCAGCATTTT
J: TRBJ2-1; V: TRBV5-1; size: .; D: TRBD2; CDR3: CASSVTSGSSYNEQFF; DNA: TGCGCCAGCAGCGTCACTAGCGGCAGCTCCTACAATGAGCAGTTCTTC
J: TRBJ1-1; V: TRBV20-1; size: .; D: TRBD1; CDR3: CSAPGTAKAFF; DNA: TGCAGTGCCCCGGGGACAGCCAAAGCTTTCTTT
J: TRBJ1-6; V: TRBV10-3; size: .; D: .; CDR3: CAISDSGALSPLHF; DNA: TGTGCCATCAGTGATTCAGGGGCCCTCTCACCCCTCCACTTT
J: TRBJ2-1; V: TRBV5-1; size: once; D: TRBD1; CDR3: CASSHGDRFEEQFF; DNA: TGCGCCAGCAGCCACGGGGACAGGTTTGAGGAGCAGTTCTTC
J: TRBJ1-5; V: TRBV7-2; size: .; D: .; CDR3: CASSSGFSNQPQHF; DNA: TGTGCCAGCAGCTCAGGTTTTAGCAATCAGCCCCAGCATTTT
J: TRBJ2-7; V: TRBV28; size: .; D: .; CDR3: CATGARGEQYF; DNA: TGTGCCACCGGGGCCAGGGGTGAGCAGTACTTC
J: TRBJ2-3; V: TRBV12-3/TRBV12-4; size: .; D: TRBD2; CDR3: CASRGTSDTQYF; DNA: TGTGCCAGCAGGGGGACTAGCGATACGCAGTATTTT
J: TRBJ2-3; V: TRBV9; size: once; D: .; CDR3: CASSVAIADTDTQYF; DNA: TGTGCCAGCAGCGTAGCTATAGCGGACACAGATACGCAGTATTTT